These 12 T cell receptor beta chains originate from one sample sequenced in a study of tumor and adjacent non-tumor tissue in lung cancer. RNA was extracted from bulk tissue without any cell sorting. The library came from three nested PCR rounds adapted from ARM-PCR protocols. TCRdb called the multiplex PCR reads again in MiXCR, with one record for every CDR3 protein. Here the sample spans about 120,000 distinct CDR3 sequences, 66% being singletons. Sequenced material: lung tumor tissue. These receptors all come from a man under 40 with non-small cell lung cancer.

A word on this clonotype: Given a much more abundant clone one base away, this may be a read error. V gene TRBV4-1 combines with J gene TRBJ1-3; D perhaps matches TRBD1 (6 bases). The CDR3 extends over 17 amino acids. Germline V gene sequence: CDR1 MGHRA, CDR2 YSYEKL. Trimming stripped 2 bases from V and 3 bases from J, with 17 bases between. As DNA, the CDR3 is TGCGCCAGCAGCCAAAATGCCTTTGAGGGGGGTGGAAACACCATATATTTT. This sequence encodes CASSQNAFEGGGNTIYF.

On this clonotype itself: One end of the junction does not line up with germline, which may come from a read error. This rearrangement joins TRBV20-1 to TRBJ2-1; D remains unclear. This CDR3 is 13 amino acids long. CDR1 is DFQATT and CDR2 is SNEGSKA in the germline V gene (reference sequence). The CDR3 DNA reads TGCAGTCCTAGTGATGGTCCTTCGAATGAGCAGTTCTTC. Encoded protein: CSPSDGPSNEQFF.

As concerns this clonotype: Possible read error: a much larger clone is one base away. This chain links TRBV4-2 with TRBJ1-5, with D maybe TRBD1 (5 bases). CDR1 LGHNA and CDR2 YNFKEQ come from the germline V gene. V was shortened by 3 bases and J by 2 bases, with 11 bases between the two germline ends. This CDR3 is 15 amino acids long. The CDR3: CASSHLGQGNQPQHF. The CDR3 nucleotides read TGTGCCAGCAGCCACCTCGGACAAGGCAATCAGCCCCAGCATTTT.

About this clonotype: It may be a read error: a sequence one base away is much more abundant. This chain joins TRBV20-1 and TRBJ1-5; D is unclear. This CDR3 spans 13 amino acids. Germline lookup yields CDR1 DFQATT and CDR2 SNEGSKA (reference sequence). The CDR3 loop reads CGARGGRYQPQHF. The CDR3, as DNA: TGCGGTGCTAGAGGTGGGAGGTATCAGCCCCAGCATTTT.

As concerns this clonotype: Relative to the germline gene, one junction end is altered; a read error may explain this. Written as DNA, the CDR3 is TGCGCCAGCAGCCGAGTCACCGACCGCGCCGGGAGGAATGAGCAATTGTTC. This codes for CASSRVTDRAGRNEQLF. This rearrangement joins TRBV4-1 to TRBJ2-1; 7 bases fit TRBD2. CDR1 and CDR2 from the germline V gene are MGHRA and YSYEKL. The CDR3 extends over 17 amino acids.

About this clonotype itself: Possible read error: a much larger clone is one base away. CDR3 sequence: CATGDSPDRGLETQYF. The CDR3 DNA is TGTGCCACCGGTGATTCCCCAGACAGGGGGCTTGAGACCCAGTACTTC. The V and J genes are TRBV24-1 and TRBJ2-5; 10 nucleotides line up with TRBD1. CDR1 and CDR2 (germline): KGHDR, SFDVKD. This CDR3 is built from 16 residues.

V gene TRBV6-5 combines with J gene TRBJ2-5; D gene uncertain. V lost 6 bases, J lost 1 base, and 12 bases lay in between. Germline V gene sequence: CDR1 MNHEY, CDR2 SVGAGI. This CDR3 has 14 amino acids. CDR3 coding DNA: TGTGCCAGCAGGATCAGCTTGGCCCAAGAGACCCAGTACTTC. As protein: CASRISLAQETQYF.

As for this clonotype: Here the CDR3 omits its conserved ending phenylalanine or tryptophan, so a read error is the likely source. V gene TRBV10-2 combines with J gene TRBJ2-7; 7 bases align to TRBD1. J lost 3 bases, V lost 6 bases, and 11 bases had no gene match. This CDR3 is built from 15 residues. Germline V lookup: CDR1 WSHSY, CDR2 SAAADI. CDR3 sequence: CASSTRDSVNYEQYY. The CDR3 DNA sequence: TGCGCCAGCAGCACCCGGGACAGTGTCAACTACGAGCAGTACTAC.

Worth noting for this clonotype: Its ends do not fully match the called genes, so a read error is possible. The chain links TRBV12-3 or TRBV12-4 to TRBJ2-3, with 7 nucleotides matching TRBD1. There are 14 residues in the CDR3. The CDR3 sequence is CASTDRDRTDTLYF. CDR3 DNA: TGTGCCAGCACAGACAGGGATCGCACAGATACGCTGTATTTT.

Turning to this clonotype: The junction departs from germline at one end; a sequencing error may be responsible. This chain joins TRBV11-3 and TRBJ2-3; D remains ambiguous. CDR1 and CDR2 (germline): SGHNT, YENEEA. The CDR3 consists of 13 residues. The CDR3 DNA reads TGTGCCAGCAGATTGGAGATCACAGATACACAGTTCTTT. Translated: CASRLEITDTQFF.

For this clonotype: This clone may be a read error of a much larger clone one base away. This CDR3 is CASSLMGDDQYF. CDR3 sequence (DNA): TGTGCCAGCAGTTTAATGGGGGACGATCAGTACTTC. This chain connects TRBV12-3 or TRBV12-4 to TRBJ2-7; D may match TRBD1 or TRBD2 (5 bases each). CDR3 length: 12 residues.

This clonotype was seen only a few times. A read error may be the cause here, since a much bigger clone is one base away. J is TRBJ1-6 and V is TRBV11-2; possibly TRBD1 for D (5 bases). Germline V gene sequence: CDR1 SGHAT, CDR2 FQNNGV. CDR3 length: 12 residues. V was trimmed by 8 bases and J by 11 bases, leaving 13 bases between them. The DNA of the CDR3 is TGTGCCAGCGGCCAACCAGGGACACCCCTCCACTTT. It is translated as CASGQPGTPLHF. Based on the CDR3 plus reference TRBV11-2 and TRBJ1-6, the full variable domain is EAGVAQSPRYKIIEKRQSVAFWCNPISGHATLYWYQQILGQGPKLLIQFQNNGVVDDSQLPKDRFSAERLKGVDSTLKIQPAKLEDSAVYLCASGQPGTPLHFGNGTRLTVT.